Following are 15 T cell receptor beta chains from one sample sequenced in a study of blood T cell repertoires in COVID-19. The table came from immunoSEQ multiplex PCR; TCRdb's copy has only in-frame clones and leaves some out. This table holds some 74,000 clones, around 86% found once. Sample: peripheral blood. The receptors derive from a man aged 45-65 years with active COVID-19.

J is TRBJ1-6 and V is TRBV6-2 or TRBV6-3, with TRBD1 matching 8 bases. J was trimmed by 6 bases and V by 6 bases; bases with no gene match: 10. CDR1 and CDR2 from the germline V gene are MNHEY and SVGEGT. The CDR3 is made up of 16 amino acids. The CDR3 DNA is TGTGCCAGCAGCGATCGGCAGGGGGCGATTAATTCACCCCTCCACTTT. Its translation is CASSDRQGAINSPLHF.

The CDR3 sequence: CASNPQGGKLFF. CDR3 sequence (DNA): TGTGCCAGTAACCCGCAGGGAGGAAAACTGTTTTTT. The rearrangement joins TRBV19 to TRBJ1-4; D possibly corresponds to TRBD1 (5 bases). From germline, CDR1 is LNHDA and CDR2 SQIVND (reference sequence). The CDR3 is made up of 12 amino acids. Trimming left V 7 bases short and J 10 bases short, with 13 bases between.

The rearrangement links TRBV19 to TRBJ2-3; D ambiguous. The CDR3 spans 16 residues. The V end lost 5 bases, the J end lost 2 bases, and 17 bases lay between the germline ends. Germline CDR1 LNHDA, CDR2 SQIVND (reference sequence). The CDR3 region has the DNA TGTGCCAGTAGTCCTCCGGGTCAAGTCAACACAGATACGCAGTATTTT. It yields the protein CASSPPGQVNTDTQYF.

The CDR3 DNA follows: TGTGCCAGTAAGTACCGGGGACAGGGTCATCAGCCCCAGCATTTT. This gives the protein CASKYRGQGHQPQHF. The V gene is TRBV6-5, the J gene TRBJ1-5; TRBD1 matches at 9 bases. Trimming at V came to 9 bases and at J to 5 bases, leaving 11 bases not matched to a gene. The CDR3 loop spans 15 amino acids. Germline CDR1 is MNHEY and CDR2 is SVGAGI.

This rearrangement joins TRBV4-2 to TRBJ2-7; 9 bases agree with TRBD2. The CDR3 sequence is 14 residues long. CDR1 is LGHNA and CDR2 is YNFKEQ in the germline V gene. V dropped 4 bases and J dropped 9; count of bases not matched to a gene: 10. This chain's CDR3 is CASSPGLAPRGQYF. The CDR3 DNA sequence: TGTGCCAGCAGCCCTGGACTAGCGCCGCGGGGGCAGTACTTC.

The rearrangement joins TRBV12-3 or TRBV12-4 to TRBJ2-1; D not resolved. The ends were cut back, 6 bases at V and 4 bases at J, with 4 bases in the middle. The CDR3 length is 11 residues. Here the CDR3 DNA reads TGTGCCAGCAGCTTTTACAATGAGCAGTTCTTC. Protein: CASSFYNEQFF.

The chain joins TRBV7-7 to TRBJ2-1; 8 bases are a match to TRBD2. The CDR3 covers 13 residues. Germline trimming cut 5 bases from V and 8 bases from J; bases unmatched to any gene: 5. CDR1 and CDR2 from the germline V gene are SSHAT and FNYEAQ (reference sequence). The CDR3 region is CASSPSGGDEQFF. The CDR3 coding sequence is TGTGCCAGCAGCCCCTCGGGGGGGGATGAGCAGTTCTTC.

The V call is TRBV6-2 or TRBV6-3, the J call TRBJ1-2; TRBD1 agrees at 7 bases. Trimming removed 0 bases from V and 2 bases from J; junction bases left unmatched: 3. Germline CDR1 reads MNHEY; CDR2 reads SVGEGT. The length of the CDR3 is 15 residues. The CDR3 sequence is CASSYSTGPNYGYTF. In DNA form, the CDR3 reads TGTGCCAGCAGTTACTCGACAGGGCCCAACTATGGCTACACCTTC.

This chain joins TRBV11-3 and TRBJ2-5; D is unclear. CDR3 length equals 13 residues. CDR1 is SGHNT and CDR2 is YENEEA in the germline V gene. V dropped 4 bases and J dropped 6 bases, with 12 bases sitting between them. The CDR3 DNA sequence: TGTGCCAGCAGCTCTCAGGTCGAAAAGACCCAGTACTTC. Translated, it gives CASSSQVEKTQYF.

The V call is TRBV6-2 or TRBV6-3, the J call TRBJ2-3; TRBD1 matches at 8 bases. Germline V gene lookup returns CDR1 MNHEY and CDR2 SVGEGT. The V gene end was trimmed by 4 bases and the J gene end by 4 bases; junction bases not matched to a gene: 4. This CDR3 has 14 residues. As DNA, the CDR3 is TGTGCCAGCAGTTTACAGGGGGTACCAGATACGCAGTATTTT. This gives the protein CASSLQGVPDTQYF.

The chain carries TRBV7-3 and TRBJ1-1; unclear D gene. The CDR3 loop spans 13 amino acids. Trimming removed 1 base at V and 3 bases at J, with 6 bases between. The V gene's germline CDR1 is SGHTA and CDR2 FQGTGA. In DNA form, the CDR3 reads TGTGCCAGCAGCTTAAGGAGGTACACTGAAGCTTTCTTT. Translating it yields CASSLRRYTEAFF.

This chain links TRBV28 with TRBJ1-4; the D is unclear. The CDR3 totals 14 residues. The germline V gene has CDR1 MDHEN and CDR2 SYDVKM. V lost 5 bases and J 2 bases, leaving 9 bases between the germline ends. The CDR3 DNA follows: TGTGCCAGCAGTCCAGGCCTTACTAATGAAAAACTGTTTTTT. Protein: CASSPGLTNEKLFF.

Written as DNA, the CDR3 is TGCGCCAGCAGCCCAACTAGCGGGGGCTACAATGAGCAGTTCTTC. Translated, it gives CASSPTSGGYNEQFF. The chain has TRBV4-3 and TRBJ2-1; the match to TRBD2 covers 11 bases. The length of the CDR3 is 15 residues. CDR1 and CDR2 from the germline V gene are LGHNA and YSLEER. The ends lost 4 bases at V and 3 bases at J; junction bases unmatched: 2.

In DNA form, the CDR3 reads TGTGCCAGCAGCTCGGGGGGGGCAGCCATGGGAGGCTACACCTTC. Protein product: CASSSGGAAMGGYTF. The V gene is TRBV7-2, the J gene TRBJ1-2; a weak D match, TRBD1 (6 bases). Germline V gene sequence: CDR1 SGHTA, CDR2 FQGNSA. V was trimmed by 4 bases and J by 8 bases, leaving 20 bases between them. The CDR3 has 15 residues.

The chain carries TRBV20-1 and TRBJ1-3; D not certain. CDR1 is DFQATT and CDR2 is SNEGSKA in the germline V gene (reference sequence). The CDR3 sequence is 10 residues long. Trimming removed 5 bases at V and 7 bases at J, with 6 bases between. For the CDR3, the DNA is TGCAGTGCTTCCGGGAACACCATATATTTT. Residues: CSASGNTIYF.